This T cell receptor (beta chain) was sequenced in a study of blood T cell repertoires in COVID-19. Study background: Sources were T cells, B-cell-depleted T cells, or PBMCs; the material itself was cDNA or gDNA.

The method was immunoSEQ multiplex PCR; TCRdb's version includes in-frame clones alone and lacks a portion of them. Of some 510,000 clones listed, around 89% are singletons. This CDR3 spans 14 amino acids. V lost 1 base, J lost 6 bases, and 10 bases lay in between. Recovery among Cohort 3 donors was established by two negative PCRs, clearance, or symptom resolution. The sequence came from a middle-aged woman who had recovered from COVID-19. Sequenced material: PBMCs or T cells enriched from blood (not recorded which). The chain has TRBV5-3 and TRBJ1-4, with D unclear. TRBV5-3 is labeled an ORF, and its function is uncertain. CDR3 nucleotides: TGTGCCAGAAGCTTGCGGGGTCGCGATGAAAAACTGTTTTTT. Its protein product is CARSLRGRDEKLFF.